A single sample is the source of the 22 T cell receptor beta chains below, sequenced in a study of cytomegalovirus exposure and HLA in healthy donors. The PCR contained 60 Vbeta and 13 Jbeta primers. Sequenced by immunoSEQ multiplex PCR; TCRdb stores in-frame clones only, minus some. Of around 150,000 clones listed, 82% were seen once; the top ten hold less than 1.6%. Sequences were obtained from PBMCs. Receptor source: a girl aged 5-17 years in good health and CMV-seropositive.

This clone has a handful of counts. The chain carries TRBV4-1 and TRBJ2-2; D might be TRBD2 (6 bases). The CDR3 loop spans 14 amino acids. V lost 6 bases, J lost 7 bases, and 15 bases lay in between. Per germline, CDR1 MGHRA and CDR2 YSYEKL. The CDR3 loop is CASRGGRGIGELFF. The CDR3 DNA is TGCGCCAGCAGGGGGGGTAGGGGTATCGGGGAGCTGTTTTTT.

The chain carries TRBV28 and TRBJ2-2; TRBD1 agrees at 9 bases. Germline V gene data show CDR1 as MDHEN and CDR2 as SYDVKM. The CDR3 runs to 17 residues. J gave up 3 bases and V 6 bases, and 11 bases lay outside the gene matches. The CDR3 is CASSFINRGRYTGELFF. As DNA, the CDR3 is TGTGCCAGCAGCTTCATTAACAGGGGGCGTTACACCGGGGAGCTGTTTTTT.

This clone came up a few times. The rearrangement uses TRBV6-1 and TRBJ2-7; D remains unclear. Germline V gene lookup returns CDR1 MNHNS and CDR2 SASEGT. The V end was cut by 0 bases, the J end by 3 bases, with 6 bases between. There are 13 residues in the CDR3. The CDR3 nucleotides read TGTGCCAGCAGTGAAGCTGCGGTCTACGAGCAGTACTTC. Translating it yields CASSEAAVYEQYF.

The rearrangement joins TRBV4-3 to TRBJ2-3; TRBD1 is a possible D gene (5 bases). The CDR3 has 13 residues. Germline-derived CDR1 and CDR2 are LGHNA and YSLEER. Trimming pared 0 bases from V and 11 bases from J, leaving 12 bases between. The CDR3 DNA sequence: TGCGCCAGCAGCCAAGATTTAGGGGTGGGGCAGTATTTT. This gives the protein CASSQDLGVGQYF.

V gene TRBV7-9 combines with J gene TRBJ2-7, with TRBD1 identical over 10 bases. This CDR3 is built from 14 residues. Per germline, CDR1 SEHNR and CDR2 FQNEAQ (reference sequence). After removal of 5 bases from V and 4 bases from J, the junction contained 5 bases not matched to a gene. CDR3 in amino acids: CASSKRQGAYEQYF. The CDR3 region has the DNA TGTGCCAGCAGCAAGCGACAGGGGGCGTACGAGCAGTACTTC.

The genes are TRBV15 and TRBJ1-5, with unresolved D. CDR3 length: 15 residues. The germline V gene encodes CDR1 LNHNV and CDR2 YYDKDF (reference sequence). V gave up 1 base and J gave up 5 bases, with 12 bases separating them. Here the CDR3 reads CATSRVLVRDQPQHF. The CDR3 DNA reads as TGTGCCACCAGCAGAGTTCTAGTACGAGATCAGCCCCAGCATTTT. Looking up the rest from reference TRBV15 and TRBJ1-5 gives the full variable domain: DAMVIQNPRYQVTQFGKPVTLSCSQTLNHNVMYWYQQKSSQAPKLLFHYYDKDFNNEADTPDNFQSRRPNTSFCFLDIRSPGLGDTAMYLCATSRVLVRDQPQHFGDGTRLSIL.

V and J are TRBV2 and TRBJ1-2, with 9 bases lining up with TRBD1. The CDR3 has 16 residues. The junction had 10 bases not matched to a gene; V was cut back by 4 bases and J by 4 bases. Germline CDR1 is SNHLY and CDR2 is FYNNEI. The DNA of the CDR3 is TGTGCCAGCAGTGTAGAGACAGGGGGATTGGTCTATGGCTACACCTTC. Protein: CASSVETGGLVYGYTF.

V usage is TRBV7-9 and J usage is TRBJ2-1; D is perhaps TRBD2 (6 bases). Per germline, CDR1 SEHNR and CDR2 FQNEAQ (reference sequence). V was pared by 5 bases and J by 4 bases, with 21 bases between. CDR3 length: 17 residues. This CDR3 reads CASSGRAGTVSYNEQFF. In DNA, the CDR3 is TGTGCCAGCAGCGGAAGAGCCGGGACTGTCTCTTACAATGAGCAGTTCTTC.

This clone has only a few counts. The chain employs TRBV5-1 and TRBJ2-7; D unresolved. There are 13 residues in the CDR3. Trimming left V 0 bases short and J 5 bases short, with 9 bases between. The germline V gene has CDR1 SGHRS and CDR2 YFSETQ. The CDR3 protein is CASSLAITDEQYF. DNA of the CDR3: TGCGCCAGCAGCTTGGCCATCACAGACGAGCAGTACTTC.

This chain links TRBV11-2 with TRBJ1-4, with unresolved D. V lost 7 bases and J 5 bases, leaving 14 bases between the germline ends. This CDR3 is 14 amino acids long. The germline V gene has CDR1 SGHAT and CDR2 FQNNGV. The CDR3 DNA sequence: TGTGCCAGCAAGGAGGGCCACCAAAATGAAAAACTGTTTTTT. Translated: CASKEGHQNEKLFF.

The chain links TRBV28 to TRBJ2-5; TRBD1 matches at 9 bases. V dropped 6 bases and J dropped 7; count of bases not matched to a gene: 12. The V gene's germline CDR1 is MDHEN and CDR2 SYDVKM. This CDR3 has 15 amino acids. CDR3 nucleotides: TGTGCCAGCAGCCTAACAGGGGGCTCGGGGGGGACCCAGTACTTC. Protein: CASSLTGGSGGTQYF. The entire variable domain, with the rest obtained from reference TRBV28 and TRBJ2-5, is as follows: DVKVTQSSRYLVKRTGEKVFLECVQDMDHENMFWYRQDPGLGLRLIYFSYDVKMKEKGDIPEGYSVSREKKERFSLILESASTNQTSMYLCASSLTGGSGGTQYFGPGTRLLVL.

The chain links TRBV6-5 to TRBJ2-7, with D tentatively TRBD2 (6 bases). CDR1 and CDR2 (germline): MNHEY, SVGAGI. This CDR3 has 15 residues. The V and J ends lost 2 bases and 4 bases respectively, with 15 bases between them. The CDR3 nucleotides read TGTGCCAGCAGTTACGCGGGGACTGTCTCGTACGAGCAGTACTTC. Translation: CASSYAGTVSYEQYF.

V is TRBV21-1 and J is TRBJ1-2; the DNA was not compared with TRBD1, the D call given in the table. TRBV21-1 is recorded as a pseudogene. This CDR3 spans 15 amino acids. The CDR3 loop reads CASSKTDRGLYGYTF. CDR3 coding DNA: TGTGCCAGCAGCAAGACGGACAGGGGCCTCTATGGCTACACCTTC.

This sequence joins TRBV7-2 and TRBJ1-1; a possible D gene is TRBD1 (5 bases). The germline V and J ends were trimmed by 1 base and 8 bases, with 11 bases remaining between them. CDR1 is SGHTA, CDR2 FQGNSA, per germline. This CDR3 region has 13 residues. CDR3 region: CASSLGRAREAFF. The CDR3 bases are TGTGCCAGCAGCTTAGGCAGGGCCAGAGAAGCTTTCTTT.

This clone has a handful of counts. The CDR3 sequence: CAWSVYGTGGLEQYF. Written as DNA, the CDR3 is TGTGCCTGGAGTGTATACGGGACAGGGGGATTAGAGCAGTACTTC. This rearrangement joins TRBV30 to TRBJ2-7; TRBD1 matches 11 bases. Germline lookup yields CDR1 GTSNPN and CDR2 SVGIG (reference sequence). V was clipped by 0 bases and J by 7 bases; unmatched bases: 8. This CDR3 is 15 amino acids long. The full variable domain, rest sourced from reference TRBV30 and TRBJ2-7, is SQTIHQWPATLVQPVGSPLSLECTVEGTSNPNLYWYRQAAGRGLQLLFYSVGIGQISSEVPQNLSASRPQDRQFILSSKKLLLSDSGFYLCAWSVYGTGGLEQYFGPGTRLTVT.

The rearrangement uses TRBV2 and TRBJ2-3; TRBD2 aligns across 12 bases. Germline V gene sequence: CDR1 SNHLY, CDR2 FYNNEI. There are 15 residues in the CDR3. With 5 bases clipped from V and 3 bases from J, the junction kept 3 bases outside the gene matches. The CDR3 bases are TGTGCCAGCAGTCCACTAGCGGGAGGAACAGATACGCAGTATTTT. Translating gives CASSPLAGGTDTQYF.

The J gene is TRBJ1-1, the V gene TRBV5-4; 11 nucleotides agree with TRBD1. The CDR3 spans 16 residues. Germline trimming cut 4 bases from V and 0 bases from J; bases unmatched to any gene: 5. Germline V CDR1 and CDR2: SGHNT, YYREEE (reference sequence). The CDR3 nucleotides are TGTGCCAGCAGCAGGGGACAGGGGGGGATGAACACTGAAGCTTTCTTT. Translating it yields CASSRGQGGMNTEAFF.

This clone was counted between two and nine times. V gene TRBV7-8 combines with J gene TRBJ1-5; 8 nucleotides agree with TRBD1. Germline trimming cut 1 base from V and 4 bases from J; bases unmatched to any gene: 6. Per the germline V gene, CDR1 is SGHVS and CDR2 is FQNEAQ. This CDR3 comprises 16 residues. This CDR3 reads CASSLGGRGPNQPQHF. The CDR3 DNA reads as TGTGCCAGCAGCTTAGGGGGCAGGGGGCCTAATCAGCCCCAGCATTTT. The complete variable domain, with remaining parts taken from reference TRBV7-8 and TRBJ1-5, reads GAGVSQSPRYKVAKRGQDVALRCDPISGHVSLFWYQQALGQGPEFLTYFQNEAQLDKSGLPSDRFFAERPEGSVSTLKIQRTQQEDSAVYLCASSLGGRGPNQPQHFGDGTRLSIL.

The gene calls are TRBV6-5 and TRBJ2-7, with D possibly matching TRBD2 (5 bases). The CDR3 runs 12 residues. Germline lookup yields CDR1 MNHEY and CDR2 SVGAGI. V was clipped by 6 bases and J by 6 bases, with 12 bases between them. Here the CDR3 reads CASSHLGGEQYF. As DNA, the CDR3 is TGTGCCAGCAGCCACTTAGGAGGCGAGCAGTACTTC.

This clone was seen once. The chain is built from TRBV19 and TRBJ2-2; TRBD2 is a possible D gene (5 bases). The V gene lost 0 bases and the J gene lost 6 bases, with 14 bases spanning the gap. The germline V gene encodes CDR1 LNHDA and CDR2 SQIVND (reference sequence). There are 16 residues in the CDR3. The CDR3 nucleotides read TGTGCCAGTAGTATAGATCGAGCGGACTTTGCCGGGGAGCTGTTTTTT. Protein sequence: CASSIDRADFAGELFF.

CDR3 in DNA: TGTGCCTGGAGAAAGCTAGCGGGGGACAACAATGAGCAGTTCTTC. Translated: CAWRKLAGDNNEQFF. The J gene is TRBJ2-1, the V gene TRBV30; TRBD2 matches at 10 bases. With V trimmed by 3 bases and J by 5 bases, 7 bases remained unmatched. CDR1 is GTSNPN, CDR2 SVGIG, per germline (reference sequence). The CDR3 totals 15 residues.

This clone came up once. This chain links TRBV20-1 with TRBJ2-5; perhaps TRBD2 as D (5 bases). The CDR3 contains 11 residues. Germline V CDR1 and CDR2: DFQATT, SNEGSKA (reference sequence). In DNA, the CDR3 is TGCGGACTTCCGTACCAAGAGACCCAGTACTTC. It yields the protein CGLPYQETQYF.